These 27 T cell receptor beta chains came from one sample sequenced in a study of blood T cell repertoires in COVID-19. The repertoire was sequenced with immunoSEQ multiplex PCR; TCRdb's copy has only in-frame clones and lacks some. Here the sample spans about 120,000 clones, around 90% being singletons. The sequenced sample was peripheral blood. The receptors were gathered from a human donor in a cohort sampled during active COVID-19.

The V gene is TRBV12-5, the J gene TRBJ2-7, with D possibly matching TRBD2 (6 bases). V dropped 7 bases and J dropped 10 bases, with 17 bases sitting between them. The CDR3 is 12 amino acids. Germline CDR1 and CDR2: LGHNT and FRNRAP. CDR3 sequence (DNA): TGTGCTAGTGCTTCCGAGGGAGGAAGACAGTACTTC. It specifies CASASEGGRQYF.

The chain employs TRBV18 and TRBJ1-1; D uncertain. CDR1 and CDR2 (germline): KGHSH, LQKENI. Trimming removed 3 bases from V and 0 bases from J, with 11 bases in between. The CDR3 is 15 residues long. The CDR3 DNA follows: TGTGCCAGCTCACCGAAAGCGGATCTGAACACTGAAGCTTTCTTT. This sequence encodes CASSPKADLNTEAFF.

This chain uses TRBV18 with TRBJ1-2; 7 bases map to TRBD1. Germline V gene sequence: CDR1 KGHSH, CDR2 LQKENI. The CDR3 runs to 15 residues. V lost 3 bases and J lost 7; bases outside the gene matches: 11. DNA of the CDR3: TGTGCCAGCTCACCTGGGACAGACACTTATGCTGGCTACACCTTC. Translating gives CASSPGTDTYAGYTF.

The chain combines TRBV28 with TRBJ1-2; 8 bases line up with TRBD1. With V trimmed by 3 bases and J by 8 bases, 11 bases remained unmatched. CDR3 size: 15 residues. Germline-derived CDR1 and CDR2 are MDHEN and SYDVKM. CDR3 amino acids: CASSFVGRQGLGYTF. Written as DNA, the CDR3 is TGTGCCAGCAGTTTCGTAGGGAGACAGGGGTTGGGCTACACCTTC.

This clone was seen once. The CDR3 coding sequence is TGTGCCATCAGCCCCGTAAACAATGAGCAGTTCTTC. Its protein product is CAISPVNNEQFF. V is TRBV10-3 and J is TRBJ2-1; D is unclear. The CDR3 consists of 12 residues. Germline V CDR1 and CDR2: ENHRY, SYGVKD. The ends were cut back, 6 bases at V and 5 bases at J, with 8 bases in the middle.

This chain joins TRBV10-1 and TRBJ2-3; D might be TRBD1 (6 bases). This CDR3 has 16 amino acids. The germline V gene has CDR1 WNHNN and CDR2 SYGVQD (reference sequence). V was clipped by 6 bases and J by 4 bases, with 20 bases between them. CDR3 protein: CASSPRLGRGPDTQYF. Here the CDR3 DNA reads TGCGCCAGCAGCCCCCGGCTCGGCAGGGGCCCAGATACGCAGTATTTT.

This clone was detected only a few times. The chain links TRBV7-2 to TRBJ1-2; D may be TRBD1 (6 bases). Trimming took 7 bases from V and 2 from J, leaving 11 bases between them. The CDR3 runs 13 residues. CDR1 and CDR2 (germline): SGHTA, FQGNSA. DNA for the CDR3: TGTGCCAGCAACCAGGGGTTAAACTATGGCTACACCTTC. Protein product: CASNQGLNYGYTF.

J is TRBJ1-5 and V is TRBV18; D is perhaps TRBD1 (6 bases). The CDR3 totals 15 residues. Trimming left V 0 bases short and J 6 bases short, with 12 bases between. Germline assignment: CDR1 KGHSH and CDR2 LQKENI. The CDR3 spells CASSPPDRRGQPQHF. CDR3 coding DNA: TGTGCCAGCTCACCACCAGACAGGAGAGGTCAGCCCCAGCATTTT.

The chain is built from TRBV28 and TRBJ2-2; 11 positions agree with TRBD2. The CDR3 sequence is 18 residues long. Germline V lookup: CDR1 MDHEN, CDR2 SYDVKM. Losses at the gene ends were 3 bases for V and 2 bases for J; bases not matched to a gene: 8. The CDR3 spells CASSLSLSGRGNTGELFF. The CDR3, as DNA: TGTGCCAGCAGTTTGTCGCTTAGCGGGAGGGGTAACACCGGGGAGCTGTTTTTT.

The chain is built from TRBV19 and TRBJ2-2, with 10 nucleotides matching TRBD1. Germline V gene sequence: CDR1 LNHDA, CDR2 SQIVND (reference sequence). The V gene end was trimmed by 7 bases and the J gene end by 4 bases; junction bases not matched to a gene: 3. The CDR3 consists of 14 residues. This chain's CDR3 is CASMGQGTTGELFF. As DNA, the CDR3 is TGTGCCAGTATGGGACAGGGGACCACCGGGGAGCTGTTTTTT.

This clone is a singleton in its sample. V is TRBV11-2 and J is TRBJ1-1; TRBD1 matches at 8 bases. The CDR3 extends over 14 amino acids. Unmatched junction bases numbered 7, after V lost 6 bases and J lost 4 bases. Per the germline V gene, CDR1 is SGHAT and CDR2 is FQNNGV. Written as DNA, the CDR3 is TGTGCCAGCAGTAGAGACAGGGGATCCACTGAAGCTTTCTTT. Its protein product is CASSRDRGSTEAFF.

The rearrangement joins TRBV10-3 to TRBJ2-2, with D possibly matching TRBD1 (5 bases). Germline V gene lookup returns CDR1 ENHRY and CDR2 SYGVKD. The germline V and J ends were trimmed by 3 bases and 0 bases, with 17 bases remaining between them. The CDR3 length is 18 residues. CDR3 nucleotides: TGTGCCATCAGTGAAAATCGTCCCACGGACACGAACACCGGGGAGCTGTTTTTT. It translates to CAISENRPTDTNTGELFF.

The chain carries TRBV6-5 and TRBJ1-2; 9 bases match TRBD1. V lost 0 bases, J lost 6 bases, and 2 bases stayed unmatched. The CDR3 sequence is 14 residues long. Germline V CDR1 and CDR2: MNHEY, SVGAGI. The CDR3 nucleotides are TGTGCCAGCAGTTACTCGGGGACAGGGAATGGCTACACCTTC. Its protein product is CASSYSGTGNGYTF.

CDR3 nucleotide sequence: TGCGCCAGCAGTAGCAGACCCTTGATGAGTTATGAAAAACTGTTTTTT. It encodes CASSSRPLMSYEKLFF. The chain joins TRBV5-1 to TRBJ1-4; D is ambiguous. The CDR3 extends over 16 amino acids. V shed 5 bases and J shed 6 bases, with 20 bases lying between them. Germline V CDR1 and CDR2: SGHRS, YFSETQ.

The gene calls are TRBV5-1 and TRBJ1-1, with unresolved D. The germline V gene has CDR1 SGHRS and CDR2 YFSETQ. This CDR3 contains 13 residues. V was cut by 3 bases and J by 7 bases, with 13 bases left in between. In nucleotides, the CDR3 is TGCGCCAGCAGCTCGGGAGGTTGGGGTGAAGCTTTCTTT. As protein: CASSSGGWGEAFF.

The rearrangement links TRBV10-2 to TRBJ1-1; maybe TRBD1 (6 bases). CDR1 is WSHSY and CDR2 is SAAADI in the germline V gene. The CDR3 is 14 residues long. V was cut by 0 bases and J by 5 bases, with 10 bases left in between. For the CDR3, the DNA is TGCGCCAGCAGTGAGTCCAGGGGATGGACTGAAGCTTTCTTT. Translating it yields CASSESRGWTEAFF.

This chain links TRBV18 with TRBJ1-1; 11 nucleotides match TRBD1. CDR3 length: 15 amino acids. Looked up from germline, CDR1 is KGHSH and CDR2 is LQKENI. Trimming took 4 bases from V and 2 from J; bases not matched to a gene: 3. The CDR3 is CASSQGTGGNTEAFF. In DNA form, the CDR3 reads TGTGCCAGCTCACAAGGGACAGGGGGAAACACTGAAGCTTTCTTT.

V is TRBV10-3 and J is TRBJ2-1; tentatively, D is TRBD2 (7 bases). Trimming left V 7 bases short and J 9 bases short, with 22 bases between. Germline assignment: CDR1 ENHRY and CDR2 SYGVKD. This CDR3 comprises 15 residues. The CDR3 loop is CAIKEGGVRESEQFF. Written as DNA, the CDR3 is TGTGCCATCAAAGAGGGGGGGGTGCGGGAGAGTGAGCAGTTCTTC.

V is TRBV7-3 and J is TRBJ2-1, with TRBD2 matching 10 bases. The CDR3 loop spans 16 amino acids. V was pared by 3 bases and J by 2 bases, with 4 bases of the junction left unmatched. The germline V gene encodes CDR1 SGHTA and CDR2 FQGTGA. The CDR3 loop reads CASSLIAGGTYNEQFF. In DNA, the CDR3 is TGTGCCAGCAGCTTGATAGCGGGAGGAACCTACAATGAGCAGTTCTTC.

The genes are TRBV5-1 and TRBJ2-5; D may be TRBD2 (6 bases). The CDR3 sequence is 20 residues long. CDR1 and CDR2 (germline): SGHRS, YFSETQ. V lost 4 bases and J lost 2, with 30 bases in between. The CDR3 here is CASSRPYGRSGGFGQETQYF. CDR3 bases: TGCGCCAGCAGCCGCCCCTATGGGAGGTCTGGGGGGTTCGGGCAAGAGACCCAGTACTTC.

The chain employs TRBV5-4 and TRBJ2-5; 7 nucleotides align to TRBD1. With V trimmed by 5 bases and J by 1 base, 8 bases remained unmatched. CDR3 size: 15 residues. From germline, CDR1 is SGHNT and CDR2 YYREEE (reference sequence). CDR3 DNA sequence: TGTGCCAGCAGTACGTATGGACAGGCCCAAGAGACCCAGTACTTC. Translated: CASSTYGQAQETQYF.

V gene TRBV7-3 combines with J gene TRBJ2-2; no firm D call. CDR1 is SGHTA, CDR2 FQGTGA, per germline. CDR3 length: 14 residues. V was trimmed by 3 bases and J by 1 base, leaving 6 bases between them. The CDR3, as DNA: TGTGCCAGCAGCTTCCCAGGGAACACCGGGGAGCTGTTTTTT. Translated, it gives CASSFPGNTGELFF.

This rearrangement joins TRBV27 to TRBJ1-4; D not resolved. Looked up from germline, CDR1 is MNHEY and CDR2 is SMNVEV (reference sequence). The V and J ends lost 5 bases and 2 bases respectively, with 18 bases between them. The length of the CDR3 is 17 residues. The CDR3 DNA follows: TGTGCCAGCAGTCTCAAACCCAATCGGTGGACTAATGAAAAACTGTTTTTT. This encodes CASSLKPNRWTNEKLFF.

Of note for this clone: At the DNA level, this CDR3 is encoded by other sequences in the same sample as well. The rearrangement links TRBV27 to TRBJ1-4, with D possibly matching TRBD1 (5 bases). The V gene lost 3 bases and the J gene lost 0 bases, with 8 bases spanning the gap. This CDR3 comprises 15 residues. The germline V gene encodes CDR1 MNHEY and CDR2 SMNVEV (reference sequence). CDR3 sequence (DNA): TGTGCCAGCAGTTTCGGGGGAGCAACTAATGAAAAACTGTTTTTT. It encodes CASSFGGATNEKLFF.

This sequence joins TRBV6-5 and TRBJ1-1; the match to TRBD1 covers 9 bases. The ends lost 6 bases at V and 0 bases at J; junction bases unmatched: 5. The germline gives CDR1 MNHEY, CDR2 SVGAGI. The CDR3 covers 15 residues. CDR3 nucleotides: TGTGCCAGCAGGGGGACAGGGACCATGAACACTGAAGCTTTCTTT. Amino acids: CASRGTGTMNTEAFF.

The chain uses TRBV5-1 and TRBJ2-2; possibly TRBD2 for D (5 bases). CDR1 is SGHRS and CDR2 is YFSETQ in the germline V gene. The V end was cut by 0 bases, the J end by 8 bases, with 11 bases between. The CDR3 runs 14 residues. CDR3 nucleotides: TGCGCCAGCAGCTTGGGCCACAGCGGAGGGGAGCTGTTTTTT. Translating it yields CASSLGHSGGELFF.

The J gene is TRBJ2-2, the V gene TRBV28; TRBD2 matches at 13 bases. This CDR3 is 15 amino acids long. CDR1 and CDR2 from the germline V gene are MDHEN and SYDVKM. V shed 8 bases and J 5 bases; nucleotides not matched to a gene: 5. This CDR3 is CASGRTSGRTGELFF. CDR3 DNA sequence: TGTGCCAGCGGTCGGACTAGCGGGAGAACCGGGGAGCTGTTTTTT.